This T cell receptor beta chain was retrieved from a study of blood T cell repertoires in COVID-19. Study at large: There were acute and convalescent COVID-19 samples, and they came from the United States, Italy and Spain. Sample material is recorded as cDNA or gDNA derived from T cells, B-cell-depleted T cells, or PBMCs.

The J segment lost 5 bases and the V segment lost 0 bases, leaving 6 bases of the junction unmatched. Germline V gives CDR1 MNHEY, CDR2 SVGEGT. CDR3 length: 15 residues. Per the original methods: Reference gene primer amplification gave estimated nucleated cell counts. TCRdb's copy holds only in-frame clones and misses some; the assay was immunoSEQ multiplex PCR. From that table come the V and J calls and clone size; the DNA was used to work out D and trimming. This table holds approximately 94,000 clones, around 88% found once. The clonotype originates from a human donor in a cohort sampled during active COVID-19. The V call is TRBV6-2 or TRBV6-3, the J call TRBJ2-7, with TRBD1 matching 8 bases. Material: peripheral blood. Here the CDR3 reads CASSYSPEGQDEQYF. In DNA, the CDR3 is TGTGCCAGCAGTTACTCCCCCGAGGGACAGGACGAGCAGTACTTC.